These T cell receptor beta chains were read from a single sample in a study of intratumoral heterogeneity in liver cancer. Profiling relied on immunoSEQ multiplex PCR, and the TCRdb table lists in-frame clones only, not all of them. The data show 5,900 or so clones, about 71% seen once. The material sequenced was tumor-adjacent normal tissue, taken before any cancer treatment. Source of these receptors: a man between 65 and 80 years old with hepatocellular carcinoma. The CDR3 runs from the conserved cysteine through the conserved F or W. Fields, in order: CDR3 protein, CDR3 DNA, clone size, J gene, V gene, D gene. D genes are given only for firm matches. Size values are once, few and many counts, or a class for expanded clones, and some rows have none.

CDR3aa: CASSLGQETQYF
CDR3nt: TGTGCCAGCAGCCTAGGCCAAGAGACCCAGTACTTC
abundance: NA
j_gene: TRBJ2-5
v_gene: TRBV7-8
d_gene: NA

CDR3aa: CASSQDFAAEAFF
CDR3nt: TGCGCCAGCAGCCAAGATTTCGCAGCTGAAGCTTTCTTT
abundance: few
j_gene: TRBJ1-1
v_gene: TRBV4-3
d_gene: NA

CDR3aa: CASSPERGRTDTQYF
CDR3nt: TGTGCCAGCAGCCCCGAGCGGGGGCGCACAGATACGCAGTATTTT
abundance: large
j_gene: TRBJ2-3
v_gene: TRBV7-2
d_gene: TRBD2

CDR3aa: CASSVTGENSPLHF
CDR3nt: TGTGCCAGCAGCGTGACAGGGGAAAATTCACCCCTCCACTTT
abundance: NA
j_gene: TRBJ1-6
v_gene: TRBV9
d_gene: TRBD1

CDR3aa: CASSTDRASGNTIYF
CDR3nt: TGTGCCAGTAGTACGGACAGGGCCTCTGGAAACACCATATATTTT
abundance: NA
j_gene: TRBJ1-3
v_gene: TRBV19
d_gene: TRBD1

CDR3aa: CASSLLRGLSSYEQYF
CDR3nt: TGTGCCAGCAGTCTTCTTCGGGGATTGAGCTCCTACGAGCAGTACTTC
abundance: NA
j_gene: TRBJ2-7
v_gene: TRBV5-5
d_gene: NA

CDR3aa: CANSLAAETTYEQYF
CDR3nt: TGTGCCAACAGCTTGGCTGCAGAAACTACCTACGAGCAGTACTTC
abundance: NA
j_gene: TRBJ2-7
v_gene: TRBV5-6
d_gene: NA

CDR3aa: CASSLAGAIGTEAFF
CDR3nt: TGCGCCAGCAGCTTGGCCGGGGCGATAGGCACTGAAGCTTTCTTT
abundance: NA
j_gene: TRBJ1-1
v_gene: TRBV5-1
d_gene: NA

CDR3aa: CASSLMPAGRAEAFF
CDR3nt: TGTGCCAGCAGCTTAATGCCGGCAGGGAGGGCTGAAGCTTTCTTT
abundance: NA
j_gene: TRBJ1-1
v_gene: TRBV7-3
d_gene: NA

CDR3aa: CASRLRLADSYEQYF
CDR3nt: TGTGCCAGCAGACTGAGACTAGCGGATTCCTACGAGCAGTACTTC
abundance: NA
j_gene: TRBJ2-7
v_gene: TRBV6-5
d_gene: TRBD2

CDR3aa: CASSSHRNSGANVLTF
CDR3nt: TGTGCCAGCAGCTCCCACAGAAACTCTGGGGCCAACGTCCTGACTTTC
abundance: NA
j_gene: TRBJ2-6
v_gene: TRBV5-4
d_gene: NA

CDR3aa: CASSFGATEQFF
CDR3nt: TGTGCCAGCAGCTTCGGGGCGACTGAGCAGTTCTTC
abundance: NA
j_gene: TRBJ2-1
v_gene: TRBV11-3
d_gene: NA

CDR3aa: CASSLLGDTGELFF
CDR3nt: TGTGCCAGCAGCTTACTGGGAGACACCGGGGAGCTGTTTTTT
abundance: few
j_gene: TRBJ2-2
v_gene: TRBV7-6
d_gene: NA

CDR3aa: CASSGENSPLHF
CDR3nt: TGTGCCAGCAGTGGTGAGAATTCACCCCTCCACTTT
abundance: few
j_gene: TRBJ1-6
v_gene: TRBV12-3/TRBV12-4
d_gene: NA

CDR3aa: CASSSAGGSPYNEQFF
CDR3nt: TGTGCCAGCAGCTCAGCCGGGGGGTCCCCTTACAATGAGCAGTTCTTC
abundance: medium-sized
j_gene: TRBJ2-1
v_gene: TRBV13
d_gene: TRBD2

CDR3aa: CAISESLVSNQPQHF
CDR3nt: TGTGCCATCAGTGAGTCTCTAGTTAGCAATCAGCCCCAGCATTTT
abundance: once
j_gene: TRBJ1-5
v_gene: TRBV10-3
d_gene: NA

CDR3aa: CASSSPTGPGNTIYF
CDR3nt: TGTGCCAGCAGCTCCCCCACTGGGCCTGGAAACACCATATATTTT
abundance: NA
j_gene: TRBJ1-3
v_gene: TRBV7-8
d_gene: NA

CDR3aa: CASSLSTTSGGLAQYF
CDR3nt: TGTGCCAGCAGTTTATCGACGACTAGCGGGGGACTGGCCCAGTACTTC
abundance: NA
j_gene: TRBJ2-5
v_gene: TRBV28
d_gene: TRBD2

CDR3aa: CASSFSPNTEAFF
CDR3nt: TGTGCCAGCAGTTTCAGTCCGAACACTGAAGCTTTCTTT
abundance: NA
j_gene: TRBJ1-1
v_gene: TRBV12-3/TRBV12-4
d_gene: NA

CDR3aa: CASSQGSGAFTGELFF
CDR3nt: TGTGCCAGCAGCCAGGGGTCGGGGGCCTTCACCGGGGAGCTGTTTTTT
abundance: NA
j_gene: TRBJ2-2
v_gene: TRBV3-1/TRBV3-2
d_gene: NA

CDR3aa: CASSHGTRREQYF
CDR3nt: TGTGCCAGCAGCCACGGGACAAGACGGGAGCAGTACTTC
abundance: NA
j_gene: TRBJ2-7
v_gene: TRBV7-8
d_gene: NA

CDR3aa: CATPTGAGNTIYF
CDR3nt: TGTGCCACCCCGACAGGGGCTGGAAACACCATATATTTT
abundance: NA
j_gene: TRBJ1-3
v_gene: TRBV2
d_gene: TRBD1

CDR3aa: CASSLRQGSVGQPQHF
CDR3nt: TGTGCCAGCTCACTCAGACAGGGGTCGGTAGGTCAGCCCCAGCATTTT
abundance: NA
j_gene: TRBJ1-5
v_gene: TRBV18
d_gene: TRBD1

CDR3aa: CASSLDLTGGFYGYTF
CDR3nt: TGTGCCAGCAGCTTGGATTTGACAGGGGGCTTCTATGGCTACACCTTC
abundance: NA
j_gene: TRBJ1-2
v_gene: TRBV5-6
d_gene: TRBD1

CDR3aa: CASSLATGDYNSPLHF
CDR3nt: TGCGCCAGCAGCTTGGCCACAGGGGATTATAATTCACCCCTCCACTTT
abundance: NA
j_gene: TRBJ1-6
v_gene: TRBV5-1
d_gene: TRBD1

CDR3aa: CASSSGTENGYTF
CDR3nt: TGTGCCAGCAGCTCCGGGACAGAGAATGGCTACACCTTC
abundance: NA
j_gene: TRBJ1-2
v_gene: TRBV7-9
d_gene: TRBD1

CDR3aa: CASSKGRGSNQPQHF
CDR3nt: TGTGCCAGCAGCAAAGGACGGGGGAGCAATCAGCCCCAGCATTTT
abundance: NA
j_gene: TRBJ1-5
v_gene: TRBV7-8
d_gene: NA

CDR3aa: CASGPVGNTGELFF
CDR3nt: TGTGCTAGTGGCCCTGTGGGAAACACCGGGGAGCTGTTTTTT
abundance: NA
j_gene: TRBJ2-2
v_gene: TRBV12-5
d_gene: NA

CDR3aa: CASSYRAGNYGYTF
CDR3nt: TGTGCCAGCAGTTACAGGGCAGGGAACTATGGCTACACCTTC
abundance: NA
j_gene: TRBJ1-2
v_gene: TRBV6-5
d_gene: NA

CDR3aa: CASRSYGTGSNNEQFF
CDR3nt: TGTGCCAGCAGAAGTTATGGGACAGGGTCTAACAATGAGCAGTTCTTC
abundance: NA
j_gene: TRBJ2-1
v_gene: TRBV5-6
d_gene: TRBD1

CDR3aa: CASTPPRGGAYMNTEAFF
CDR3nt: TGTGCCAGCACCCCCCCCAGGGGGGGCGCTTATATGAACACTGAAGCTTTCTTT
abundance: NA
j_gene: TRBJ1-1
v_gene: TRBV6-2/TRBV6-3
d_gene: TRBD1

CDR3aa: CASSQRLAGGNEQFF
CDR3nt: TGTGCCAGCAGCCAGCGACTAGCGGGGGGGAATGAGCAGTTCTTC
abundance: few
j_gene: TRBJ2-1
v_gene: TRBV27
d_gene: TRBD2